These T cell receptor beta chains were read from a single sample in a study of OX40 agonist ivuxolimab in advanced cancers. TCRdb's copy holds only in-frame clones and misses some; the assay was immunoSEQ multiplex PCR. The repertoire holds 80,000 to 95,000 clones, with around 90% as singletons. Sequencing was performed on CD4+ or CD8+ T cells sorted from blood, taken in a trial of the OX40 agonist ivuxolimab. The receptors stem from an adult with an advanced solid tumor such as melanoma, head and neck, liver or kidney cancer. CDR3s leave out the opening cysteine and the closing phenylalanine or tryptophan. Each record gives: J gene, CDR3 length, V gene, CDR3 protein.

>TRBJ1-1|12|TRBV7-8
ASSLSRGTTEAF
>TRBJ1-2|6|TRBV15
ASYGYT
>TRBJ1-1|15|TRBV5-1
ASSLAGIGLIGTEAF
>TRBJ2-7|13|TRBV30
AWSGSSGRMYEQY
>TRBJ1-1|13|TRBV28
ASREQGGLSTEAF
>TRBJ2-1|8|TRBV6-1
ASSLQRFV
>TRBJ2-3|13|TRBV5-4
ASSLRTSGPDTQY
>TRBJ2-7|9|TRBV5-4
ASSRGLEQY
>TRBJ2-2|12|TRBV30
AWHPGLATGELF
>TRBJ2-7|13|TRBV6-1
ASSVRGGETYEQY
>TRBJ1-6|12|TRBV2
ASSVDRGLSPLH
>TRBJ1-6|11|TRBV5-1
ASSLLENSPLH
>TRBJ1-1|12|TRBV5-1
ASSINRGATEAF
>TRBJ1-6|11|TRBV2
ASSGGINSPLH
>TRBJ2-1|14|TRBV27
ASSRTGTSEYNEQF
>TRBJ2-7|10|TRBV2
ASSGSSYEQY
>TRBJ1-2|11|TRBV7-3
ASSLPTGDGYT
>TRBJ1-5|14|TRBV6-1
ASSGHGGALDQPQH